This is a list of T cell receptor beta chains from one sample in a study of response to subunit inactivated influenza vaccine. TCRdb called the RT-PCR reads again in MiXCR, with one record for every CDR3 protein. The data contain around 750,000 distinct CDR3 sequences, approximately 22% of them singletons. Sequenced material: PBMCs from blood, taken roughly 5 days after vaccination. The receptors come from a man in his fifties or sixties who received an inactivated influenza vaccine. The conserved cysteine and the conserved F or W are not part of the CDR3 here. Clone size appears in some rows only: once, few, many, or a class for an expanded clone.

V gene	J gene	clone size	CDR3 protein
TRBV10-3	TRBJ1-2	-	AISESGVLAYGYT
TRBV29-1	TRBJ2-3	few	SVDAISTDTQY
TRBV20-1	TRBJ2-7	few	SARSRDTFYEQY
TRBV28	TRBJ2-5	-	ASRTPGWGGPETQY
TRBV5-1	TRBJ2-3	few	ASSLKWTSGGGDTQY
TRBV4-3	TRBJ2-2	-	ASGRLDRGFTGELF
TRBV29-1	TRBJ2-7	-	SVSGTLQQY
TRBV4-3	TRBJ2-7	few	ASSQERYYEQY
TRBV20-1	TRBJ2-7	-	SASIQGGGVWQY
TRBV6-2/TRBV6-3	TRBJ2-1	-	ASSKTSGFYNEQF
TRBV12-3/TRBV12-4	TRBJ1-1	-	ASSLRGVGTEAF
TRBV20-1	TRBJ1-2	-	SASQEGRGNYGYT
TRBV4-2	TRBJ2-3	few	ASSQVGRREGQDTQY
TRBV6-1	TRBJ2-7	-	ASSEQLMWEQY
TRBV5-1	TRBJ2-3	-	ASSPLRGFGPDTQY
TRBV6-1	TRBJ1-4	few	ASTSSRVDEKLF
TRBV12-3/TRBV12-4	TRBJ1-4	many	ASTPTGGGEKLF
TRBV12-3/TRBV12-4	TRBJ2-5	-	ASTRGGGQETQY
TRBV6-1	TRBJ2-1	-	ASIDGQLSYNEQF
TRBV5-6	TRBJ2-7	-	ASSLTESYEQY
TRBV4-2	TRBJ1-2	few	ASSQVEDNYGYT
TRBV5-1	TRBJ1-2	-	ASSLVEGAGGYT
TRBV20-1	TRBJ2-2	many	SANRVVGTGELF
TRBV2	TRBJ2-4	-	ASSDLMWDSQNIQY
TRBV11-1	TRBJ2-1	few	ASSLKQRLAEQYHEQF
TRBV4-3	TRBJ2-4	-	ASSQDPTDILAKNIQY
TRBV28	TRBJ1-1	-	ASSPRTLADTEAF
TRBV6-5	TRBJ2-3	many	ASSYRGDSRTDTQY
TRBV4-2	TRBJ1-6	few	ASSQGGQVSPLH
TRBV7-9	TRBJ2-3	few	ASSRSSGSTDTQY
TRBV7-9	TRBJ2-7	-	ASSSPGSYEQY
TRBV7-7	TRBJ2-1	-	ASSLTGGGNEQF
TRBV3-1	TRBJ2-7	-	ASSPRGRTWMNYEQY
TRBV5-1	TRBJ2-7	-	ASSLEGTARREQY
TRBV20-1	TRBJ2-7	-	SARAGAIYEQY
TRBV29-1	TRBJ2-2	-	SGQLGTGELF
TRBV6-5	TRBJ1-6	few	ATHRGNSPLH
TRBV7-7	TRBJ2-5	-	ASSLMIGSHQETQY
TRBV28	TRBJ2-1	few	AYRASGSHEQF
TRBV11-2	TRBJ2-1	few	ASSSSGHFMLAGDYNEQF
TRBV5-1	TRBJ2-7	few	ASSLEGLRTRAGEQY
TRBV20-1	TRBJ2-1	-	SARSGSYNEQF
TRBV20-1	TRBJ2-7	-	SARDIGLVYEQY
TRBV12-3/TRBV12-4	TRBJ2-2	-	ASSGAVNTGELF
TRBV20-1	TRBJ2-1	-	SARVAPLGDEQF
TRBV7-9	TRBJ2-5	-	ASGVGAQY
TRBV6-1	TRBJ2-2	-	GSSLLGRNTGELF
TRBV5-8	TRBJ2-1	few	ASSTGTGRGYEQF
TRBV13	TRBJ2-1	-	ASSSTGDYNEQF
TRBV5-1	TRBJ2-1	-	ASSNPGLAGVNEQF
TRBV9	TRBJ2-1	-	ASSVGTGDFYNEQF
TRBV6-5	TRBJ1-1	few	ASSYLGTAVQGAEAF
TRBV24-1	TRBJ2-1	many	ATSDFSSRDEQF